Here is one TCR beta chain with its context. Its target is not known. Libraries of TRB cDNA were made by 5' RACE and carried UMIs. TCRdb re-called the 5' RACE reads and catalogs CDR3 proteins one per entry, DNA excluded. This sample's clone table lists some 120,000 distinct CDR3 sequences. Germline-derived CDR1 and CDR2 are SGHDN and FVKESK. The CDR3 covers 11 residues. Per CD8+ T cell subset, triplicate sorts of 310,000 or so cells each were done. Naive CD8+ T cells displayed a CD45RO-CCR7+CD27+CD95- phenotype. The data derive from a study of CXCR3-negative and CXCR3-positive naive CD8 T cells. Findings and limits, study-wide: Between one naive subset and the other, surface CD5 was comparable, and TCR strength was inferred from TRB CDR3 properties. Each naive subset displayed comparably high diversity, whereas memory CD8+ cells displayed much lower diversity. More hydrophobic TRB CDR3s were found in CXCR3-positive naive cells than in CXCR3-negative naive cells.

Material: naive CXCR3+ CD8+ T cells from blood. Subset in this sample: CD45RO-CCR7+CD27+CD95- naive CD8+ T cells expressing CXCR3 (TNR3+). The clonotype originates from a human donor in good health. Some clones in this sample may be carry-over from other donors' samples. The chain carries TRBV14 and TRBJ1-2. CDR3 in amino acids: CASSQDVGYTF. Supplemented by reference TRBV14 and TRBJ1-2, the full variable domain reads EAGVTQFPSHSVIEKGQTVTLRCDPISGHDNLYWYRRVMGKEIKFLLHFVKESKQDESGMPNNRFLAERTGGTYSTLKVQPAELEDSGVYFCASSQDVGYTFGSGTRLTVV.